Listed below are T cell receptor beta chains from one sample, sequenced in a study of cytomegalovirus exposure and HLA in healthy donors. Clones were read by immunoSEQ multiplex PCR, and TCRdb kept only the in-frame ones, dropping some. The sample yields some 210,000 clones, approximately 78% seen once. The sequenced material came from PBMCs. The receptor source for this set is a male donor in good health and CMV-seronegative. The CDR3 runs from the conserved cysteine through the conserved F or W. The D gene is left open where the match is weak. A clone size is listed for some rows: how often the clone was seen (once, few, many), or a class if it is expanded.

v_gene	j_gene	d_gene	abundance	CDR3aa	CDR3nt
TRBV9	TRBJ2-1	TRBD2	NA	CASSPRTSGRIPGLDNEQFF	TGTGCCAGCAGCCCTCGGACTAGCGGGAGGATCCCCGGACTTGACAATGAGCAGTTCTTC
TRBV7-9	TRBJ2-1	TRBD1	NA	CASSLVSGQGFNEQFF	TGTGCCAGCAGCTTGGTGTCGGGACAGGGATTCAATGAGCAGTTCTTC
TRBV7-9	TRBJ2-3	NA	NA	CASSTRLEDTQYF	TGTGCCAGCAGCACCCGACTGGAAGATACGCAGTATTTT
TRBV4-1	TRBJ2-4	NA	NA	CASSRLLLGGAGENIQYF	TGCGCCAGCAGCCGATTACTTCTGGGGGGCGCGGGGGAAAACATTCAGTACTTC
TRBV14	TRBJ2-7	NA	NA	CASSQDQDWYYEQYF	TGTGCCAGCAGCCAAGATCAGGACTGGTACTACGAGCAGTACTTC
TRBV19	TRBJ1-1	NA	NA	CASCDQTGMNTEAFF	TGTGCCAGTTGCGATCAGACAGGCATGAACACTGAAGCTTTCTTT
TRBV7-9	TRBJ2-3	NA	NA	CSSTQGGALSTDTQYF	TGTTCCAGCACTCAAGGCGGGGCCCTTAGCACAGATACGCAGTATTTT
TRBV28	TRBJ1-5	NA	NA	CASSWRDQPQHF	TGTGCCAGCAGTTGGAGGGATCAGCCCCAGCATTTT
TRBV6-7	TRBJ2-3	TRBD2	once	CATRLAGVRTDTQYF	TGTGCCACACGACTAGCGGGAGTCCGCACAGATACGCAGTATTTT
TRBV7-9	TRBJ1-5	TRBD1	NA	CASSLYGQGVNQPQHF	TGTGCCAGCAGCTTATATGGACAGGGGGTCAATCAGCCCCAGCATTTT
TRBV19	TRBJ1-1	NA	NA	CASSSRQNEAFF	TGTGCCAGTAGTTCACGACAGAACGAAGCTTTCTTT
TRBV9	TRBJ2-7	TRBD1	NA	CASSVTGGFSEQYF	TGTGCCAGCAGCGTGACAGGGGGCTTCAGCGAGCAGTACTTC
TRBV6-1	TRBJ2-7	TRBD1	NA	CASRTGTGWYEQYF	TGTGCCAGCAGGACCGGGACAGGGTGGTACGAGCAGTACTTC
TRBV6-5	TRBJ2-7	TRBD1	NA	CASRRIQGGEQYF	TGTGCCAGCAGGCGAATACAGGGGGGCGAGCAGTACTTC
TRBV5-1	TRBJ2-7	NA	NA	CASSSQVGQTYEQYF	TGCGCCAGCAGCTCCCAAGTGGGGCAGACCTACGAGCAGTACTTC
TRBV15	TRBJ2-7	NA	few	CATSRDIGYEQYF	TGTGCCACCAGCAGAGATATCGGGTACGAGCAGTACTTC
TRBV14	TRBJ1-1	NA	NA	CASSQEGHHTEAFF	TGTGCCAGCAGCCAAGAGGGACATCACACTGAAGCTTTCTTT
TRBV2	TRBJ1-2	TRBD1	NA	CASSYRGRSGYTF	TGTGCCAGCAGTTACAGGGGGCGCAGCGGCTACACCTTC
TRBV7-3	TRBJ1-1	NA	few	CASSLSRGVGEAFF	TGTGCCAGCAGCTTAAGCAGGGGTGTCGGTGAAGCTTTCTTT
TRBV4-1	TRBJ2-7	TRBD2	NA	CASSQASGRFSYEQYF	TGCGCCAGCAGCCAAGCAAGCGGGAGATTTTCCTACGAGCAGTACTTC
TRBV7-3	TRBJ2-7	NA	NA	CASSLRGDTMYHEQYF	TGTGCCAGCAGCTTACGAGGGGACACTATGTACCACGAGCAGTACTTC
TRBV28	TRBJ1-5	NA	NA	CASSQTGRNQPQHF	TGTGCCAGCAGCCAAACAGGGCGCAATCAGCCCCAGCATTTT
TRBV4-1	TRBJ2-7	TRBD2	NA	CASSQGTSGDYEQYF	TGCGCCAGCAGCCAAGGTACTAGCGGGGACTACGAGCAGTACTTC
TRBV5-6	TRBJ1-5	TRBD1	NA	CASSLTGGGQPQHF	TGTGCCAGCAGCTTGACAGGGGGCGGCCAGCCCCAGCATTTT